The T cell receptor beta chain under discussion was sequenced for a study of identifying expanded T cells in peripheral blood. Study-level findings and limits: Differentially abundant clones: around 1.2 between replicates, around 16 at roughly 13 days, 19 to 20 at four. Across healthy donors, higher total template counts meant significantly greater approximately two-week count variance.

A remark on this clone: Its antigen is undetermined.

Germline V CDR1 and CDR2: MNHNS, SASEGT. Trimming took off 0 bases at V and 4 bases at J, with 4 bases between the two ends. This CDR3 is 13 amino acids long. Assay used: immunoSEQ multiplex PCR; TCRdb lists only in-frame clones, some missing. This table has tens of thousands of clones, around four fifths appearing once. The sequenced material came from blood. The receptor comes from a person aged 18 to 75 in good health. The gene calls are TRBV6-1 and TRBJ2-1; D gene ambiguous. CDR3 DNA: TGTGCCAGCAGTGAAGCAGAATACAATGAGCAGTTCTTC. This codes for CASSEAEYNEQFF.